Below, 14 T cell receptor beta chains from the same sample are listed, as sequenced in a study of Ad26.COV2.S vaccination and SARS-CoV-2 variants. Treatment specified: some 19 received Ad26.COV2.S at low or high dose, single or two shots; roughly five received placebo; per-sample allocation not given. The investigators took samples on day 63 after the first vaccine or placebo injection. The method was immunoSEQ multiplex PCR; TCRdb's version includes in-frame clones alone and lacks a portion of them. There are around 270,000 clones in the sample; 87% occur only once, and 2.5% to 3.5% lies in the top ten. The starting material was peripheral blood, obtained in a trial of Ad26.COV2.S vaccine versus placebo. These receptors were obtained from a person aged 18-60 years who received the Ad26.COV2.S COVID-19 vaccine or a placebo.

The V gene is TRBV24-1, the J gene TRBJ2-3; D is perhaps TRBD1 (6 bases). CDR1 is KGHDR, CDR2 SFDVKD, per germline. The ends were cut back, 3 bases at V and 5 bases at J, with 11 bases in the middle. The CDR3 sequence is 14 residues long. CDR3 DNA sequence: TGTGCCACCAGTGATACCAGGGGCCAAGATACGCAGTATTTT. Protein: CATSDTRGQDTQYF.

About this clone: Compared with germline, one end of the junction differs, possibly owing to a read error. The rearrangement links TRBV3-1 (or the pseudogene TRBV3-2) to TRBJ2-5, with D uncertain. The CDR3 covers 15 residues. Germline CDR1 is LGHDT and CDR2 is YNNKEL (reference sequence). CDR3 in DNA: TGTGCCAGCGGCCAAGATTGGGCCGGTCAAGAGACCCAGTACTTC. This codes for CASGQDWAGQETQYF.

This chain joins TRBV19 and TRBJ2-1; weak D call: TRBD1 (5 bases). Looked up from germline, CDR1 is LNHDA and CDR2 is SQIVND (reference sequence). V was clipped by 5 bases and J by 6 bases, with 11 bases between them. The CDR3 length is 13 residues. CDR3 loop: CASSPRRGNEQFF. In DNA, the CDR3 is TGTGCCAGTAGTCCCCGTAGGGGCAATGAGCAGTTCTTC.

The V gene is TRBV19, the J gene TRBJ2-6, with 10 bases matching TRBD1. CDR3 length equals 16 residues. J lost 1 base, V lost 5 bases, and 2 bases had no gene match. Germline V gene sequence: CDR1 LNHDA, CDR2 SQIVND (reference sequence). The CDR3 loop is CASSRTGGSGANVLTF. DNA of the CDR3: TGTGCCAGTAGTCGGACAGGGGGATCTGGGGCCAACGTCCTGACTTTC. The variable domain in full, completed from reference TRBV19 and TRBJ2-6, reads DGGITQSPKYLFRKEGQNVTLSCEQNLNHDAMYWYRQDPGQGLRLIYYSQIVNDFQKGDIAEGYSVSREKKESFPLTVTSAQKNPTAFYLCASSRTGGSGANVLTFGAGSRLTVL.

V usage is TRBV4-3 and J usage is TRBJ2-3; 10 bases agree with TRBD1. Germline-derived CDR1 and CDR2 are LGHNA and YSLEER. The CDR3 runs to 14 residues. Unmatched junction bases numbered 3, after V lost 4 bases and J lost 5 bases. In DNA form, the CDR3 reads TGCGCCAGCAGCCCGACAGGGGGCAGAGATACGCAGTATTTT. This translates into CASSPTGGRDTQYF.

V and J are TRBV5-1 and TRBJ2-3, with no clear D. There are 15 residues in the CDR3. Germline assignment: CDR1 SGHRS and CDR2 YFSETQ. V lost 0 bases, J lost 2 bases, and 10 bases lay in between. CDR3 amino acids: CASSLVIVSTDTQYF. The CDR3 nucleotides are TGCGCCAGCAGCTTGGTAATCGTCTCCACAGATACGCAGTATTTT.

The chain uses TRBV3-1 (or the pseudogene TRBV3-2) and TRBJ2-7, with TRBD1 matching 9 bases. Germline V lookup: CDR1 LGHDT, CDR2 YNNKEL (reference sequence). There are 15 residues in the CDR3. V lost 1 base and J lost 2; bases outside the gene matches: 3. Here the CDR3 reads CASSQAGQGTYEQYF. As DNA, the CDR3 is TGTGCCAGCAGCCAAGCGGGACAGGGCACCTACGAGCAGTACTTC.

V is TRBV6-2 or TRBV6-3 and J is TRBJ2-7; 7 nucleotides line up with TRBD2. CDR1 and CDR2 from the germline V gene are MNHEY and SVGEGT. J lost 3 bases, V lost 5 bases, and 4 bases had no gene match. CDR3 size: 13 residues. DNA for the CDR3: TGTGCCAGCAGTCCCGGGAGGCGCTACGAGCAGTACGTC. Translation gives CASSPGRRYEQYV.

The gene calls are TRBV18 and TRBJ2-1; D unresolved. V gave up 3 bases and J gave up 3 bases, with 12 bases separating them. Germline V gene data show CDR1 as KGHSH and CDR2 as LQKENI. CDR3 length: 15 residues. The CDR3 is CASSPYTSVYNEQFF. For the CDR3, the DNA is TGTGCCAGCTCACCTTACACCTCTGTCTACAATGAGCAGTTCTTC.

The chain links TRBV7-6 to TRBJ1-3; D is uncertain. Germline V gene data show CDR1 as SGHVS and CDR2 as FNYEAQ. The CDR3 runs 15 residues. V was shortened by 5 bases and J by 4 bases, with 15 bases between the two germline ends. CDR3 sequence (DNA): TGTGCCAGCAGCCTCAGCGGAACGGGAGGAAACACCATATATTTT. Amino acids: CASSLSGTGGNTIYF.

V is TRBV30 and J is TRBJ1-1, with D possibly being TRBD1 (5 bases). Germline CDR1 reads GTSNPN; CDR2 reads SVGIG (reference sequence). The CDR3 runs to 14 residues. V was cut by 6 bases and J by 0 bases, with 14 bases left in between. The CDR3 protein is CACWRGGMNTEAFF. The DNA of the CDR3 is TGTGCCTGCTGGCGGGGGGGGATGAACACTGAAGCTTTCTTT.

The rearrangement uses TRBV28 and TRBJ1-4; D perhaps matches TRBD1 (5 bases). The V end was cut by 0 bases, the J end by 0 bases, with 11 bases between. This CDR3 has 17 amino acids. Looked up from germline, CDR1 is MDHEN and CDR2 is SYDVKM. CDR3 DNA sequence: TGTGCCAGCAGTTTATGCTCGGGGGGTGCAACTAATGAAAAACTGTTTTTT. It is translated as CASSLCSGGATNEKLFF.

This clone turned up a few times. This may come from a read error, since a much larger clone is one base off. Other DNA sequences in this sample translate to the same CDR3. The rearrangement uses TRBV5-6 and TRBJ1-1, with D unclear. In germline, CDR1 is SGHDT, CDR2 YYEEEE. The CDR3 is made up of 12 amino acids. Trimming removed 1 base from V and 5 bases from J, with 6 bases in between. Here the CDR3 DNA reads TGTGCCAGCAGCTTGAGAGGGACTGAAGCTTTCTTT. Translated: CASSLRGTEAFF.

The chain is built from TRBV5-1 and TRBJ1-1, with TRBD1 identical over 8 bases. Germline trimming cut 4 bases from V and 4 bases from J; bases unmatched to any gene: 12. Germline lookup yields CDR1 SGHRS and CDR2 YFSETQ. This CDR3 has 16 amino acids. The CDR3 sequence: CASSPGQGGGGTEAFF. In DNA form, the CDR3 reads TGCGCCAGCAGCCCCGGACAGGGAGGAGGGGGCACTGAAGCTTTCTTT.